This TCR beta chain was sequenced in a study of beta chain features in type 1 diabetes. Study details: Researchers looked at about 110 million sorted cells across all samples.

Points from the study as a whole: Reads derived from cDNA could over-represent cells showing high TCR expression. For patients, the naive, central memory and Treg TCRB repertoires appeared more alike than for healthy donors.

This clone was seen only a few times. The target antigen is unknown. Since all of the isolated RNA was reverse transcribed, expressed TCRB transcripts were what got sequenced. The table came from immunoSEQ multiplex PCR; TCRdb's copy has only in-frame clones and leaves some out. Of under 400,000 clones in the sample, around 12% were seen once. The material sequenced was naive CD4+ T cells from blood. This TCR was sampled from a man younger than 30 in good health.

This CDR3 is CASSLGDTPYF. CDR3 bases: TGCGCCAGCAGCTTAGGGGACACTCCGTACTTC. J is TRBJ2-5 and V is TRBV5-1; maybe TRBD1 (6 bases). V lost 2 bases and J 13 bases, leaving 12 bases between the germline ends. The germline V gene encodes CDR1 SGHRS and CDR2 YFSETQ. The CDR3 contains 11 residues.